The clone carrying this TCR beta chain was counted only a few times. These data originate in a study of blood T cell repertoires in COVID-19. Turning to the study itself: PBMCs, B-cell-depleted T cells, or T cells provided the cDNA or gDNA that made up the material.

Methods used by the authors: Estimation of nucleated cell counts relied on the amplification of reference gene primers. Here immunoSEQ multiplex PCR was the method, and the copy in TCRdb shows in-frame clones only, minus some. The V and J calls and clone size come from that table; D and trimming were worked out from the DNA. The data contain about 300,000 clones, around 90% of them singletons. Participants reported their clinical history, and cohort assignment relied on those reports. In Cohort 3, a recovered donor had either two negative PCRs, clearance, or symptom resolution. This CDR3 comprises 14 residues. Germline CDR1 MGHDK, CDR2 SYGVNS. Losses at the gene ends were 6 bases for V and 0 bases for J; bases not matched to a gene: 3.

Sequenced: PBMCs or T cells enriched from blood (not recorded which). The chain combines TRBV25-1 with TRBJ2-3; 7 bases map to TRBD2. The TCR comes from a man between 60 and 75 years old who had recovered from COVID-19. The CDR3 DNA reads as TGTGCCAGCAGGGGAGGGCTGAGCACAGATACGCAGTATTTT. It translates to CASRGGLSTDTQYF.